The rows below give T cell receptor beta chains drawn from one sample of a study of T cell responses to AZD1222 COVID-19 vaccine. This table comes from immunoSEQ multiplex PCR, and its TCRdb copy is limited to in-frame clones, with some not included. In the table there are some 70,000 clones, approximately 80% of which are singletons. The source material was peripheral blood, sampled 28 days after the second AZD1222 dose. Every receptor here comes from an adult who received the AZD1222 COVID-19 vaccine. The CDR3 runs from the conserved cysteine through the conserved F or W. A D gene is named only where the DNA matches it firmly. A row's size may be missing; if present it is once, few, many or a size class.

.,.,TRBV5-6,TRBJ2-5,CASSLETGTIRTQYF,TGTGCCAGCAGCTTGGAGACGGGGACGATTCGGACCCAGTACTTC
.,once,TRBV18,TRBJ1-4,CASSPPIGEKLFF,TGTGCCAGCTCACCACCGATCGGCGAAAAACTGTTTTTT
.,.,TRBV5-3,TRBJ2-7,CARSLPRTERNPYEQYF,TGTGCCAGAAGCTTACCAAGGACAGAGCGGAATCCCTACGAGCAGTACTTC
.,once,TRBV4-3,TRBJ2-3,CASSQVSEWGTDTQYF,TGCGCCAGCAGCCAAGTCTCCGAGTGGGGCACAGATACGCAGTATTTT
.,few,TRBV4-3,TRBJ2-5,CASSQDTAGTKYF,TGCGCCAGCAGCCAAGACACTGCCGGGACAAAGTACTTC
TRBD1,once,TRBV19,TRBJ2-3,CASSIPPGTGTDTQYF,TGTGCCAGTAGTATACCACCCGGGACAGGGACAGATACGCAGTATTTT
.,.,TRBV18,TRBJ2-2,CASSTGRTVKNTGELFF,TGTGCCAGCTCAACGGGGAGGACAGTCAAAAACACCGGGGAGCTGTTTTTT
.,.,TRBV11-3,TRBJ2-1,CASSLGLYNEQFF,TGTGCCAGCAGCTTGGGACTTTACAATGAGCAGTTCTTC
.,few,TRBV27,TRBJ1-2,CASSPVPAGAYGYTF,TGTGCCAGCAGTCCCGTCCCAGCAGGGGCCTATGGCTACACCTTC
TRBD1,.,TRBV11-3,TRBJ1-1,CASSPGQGVAAF,TGTGCCAGCAGCCCAGGACAGGGAGTGGCCGCCTTT
.,few,TRBV4-1,TRBJ1-4,CASSQGPNPPTNEKLFF,TGCGCCAGCAGCCAAGGCCCCAATCCCCCAACTAATGAAAAACTGTTTTTT
.,few,TRBV21-1,TRBJ1-1,CASSNCRQGLPVHTEAFF,TGTGCCAGCAGCAATTGTAGACAGGGGCTTCCGGTGCACACTGAAGCTTTCTTT
TRBD2,medium-sized,TRBV7-9,TRBJ2-7,CASSLGAGGSSYEQYF,TGTGCCAGCAGCTTAGGAGCAGGCGGGAGCTCCTACGAGCAGTACTTC
TRBD1,.,TRBV30,TRBJ1-2,CAWSSGTGNGYTF,TGTGCCTGGAGCTCCGGGACAGGGAATGGCTACACCTTC
.,.,TRBV6-5,TRBJ2-3,CASSYTGSLASTQYF,TGTGCCAGCAGTTACACCGGCAGTCTCGCCTCTACGCAGTATTTT
.,.,TRBV20-1,TRBJ2-1,CSADRQPEQFF,TGCAGTGCCGACAGACAACCTGAGCAGTTCTTC
TRBD1,.,TRBV7-2,TRBJ2-1,CASSLAGQGWNEQFF,TGTGCCAGCAGCTTAGCGGGACAGGGGTGGAATGAGCAGTTCTTC
.,.,TRBV27,TRBJ2-3,CASSFFRRGGLVRTDTQYF,TGTGCCAGCAGTTTCTTCCGCAGGGGTGGGTTGGTTCGCACAGATACGCAGTATTTT
TRBD1,once,TRBV4-1,TRBJ1-6,CASSQLGQAENSPLHF,TGCGCCAGCAGCCAACTCGGACAGGCAGAGAATTCACCCCTCCACTTT
.,few,TRBV6-5,TRBJ2-7,CASSLTGGPNDEQYF,TGTGCCAGCAGCCTAACTGGGGGGCCAAATGACGAGCAGTACTTC
.,.,TRBV7-4,TRBJ2-7,CASSLYRIYEQYF,TGTGCCAGCAGCTTGTACCGTATCTACGAGCAGTACTTC
TRBD1,.,TRBV10-2,TRBJ1-5,CATLKGGGNSNQPQHF,TGCGCCACACTAAAAGGGGGCGGTAATAGCAATCAGCCCCAGCATTTT
.,.,TRBV4-1,TRBJ2-1,CASSQLNMVSYNEQFF,TGCGCCAGCAGCCAACTCAACATGGTATCCTACAATGAGCAGTTCTTC
TRBD2,.,TRBV9,TRBJ2-1,CASSSGLAGGLGNEQFF,TGTGCCAGCAGCTCCGGACTAGCGGGGGGGCTAGGGAATGAGCAGTTCTTC
.,once,TRBV3-1/TRBV3-2,TRBJ1-2,CASSPDLRAVYGYTF,TGTGCCAGCAGCCCCGACCTGAGAGCGGTCTATGGCTACACCTTC
.,.,TRBV6-5,TRBJ2-2,CASSYSRPPGTGELFF,TGTGCCAGCAGTTACTCAAGGCCCCCCGGCACCGGGGAGCTGTTTTTT
TRBD2,once,TRBV2,TRBJ2-7,CASRMGLAGLVEQYF,TGTGCCAGCAGAATGGGACTAGCGGGGTTAGTGGAGCAGTACTTC
.,.,TRBV18,TRBJ2-2,CASSPGNTGELFF,TGTGCCAGCTCCCCGGGGAACACCGGGGAGCTGTTTTTT
.,.,TRBV5-1,TRBJ1-2,CASSSEGERYGYTF,TGCGCCAGCAGCTCAGAGGGTGAAAGGTATGGCTACACCTTC
.,.,TRBV29-1,TRBJ1-1,CSVDRQMNTEAFF,TGCAGCGTGGACAGACAGATGAACACTGAAGCTTTCTTT
.,few,TRBV10-3,TRBJ1-6,CAINPTGLSSPLHF,TGTGCCATCAATCCTACAGGGTTAAGCTCACCCCTCCACTTT
.,.,TRBV10-3,TRBJ1-2,CAISESTASGYTF,TGTGCCATCAGTGAGTCGACGGCCTCGGGCTACACCTTC
.,.,TRBV6-2/TRBV6-3,TRBJ1-1,CASSYGPGSGSEAFF,TGTGCCAGCAGTTACGGCCCAGGGAGCGGGTCTGAAGCTTTCTTT
.,once,TRBV27,TRBJ1-5,CASSLSDGVAPQHF,TGTGCCAGCAGTTTGTCGGACGGGGTGGCGCCCCAGCATTTT
.,.,TRBV6-5,TRBJ2-1,CATASIMGRNEQFF,TGTGCCACCGCCAGTATTATGGGTAGGAATGAGCAGTTCTTC
TRBD2,.,TRBV9,TRBJ2-3,CASSARLAGMGTQYF,TGTGCCAGCAGCGCACGACTAGCGGGGATGGGTACGCAGTATTTT
.,.,TRBV9,TRBJ2-3,CASSAGTADTQYF,TGTGCCAGCAGCGCCGGGACTGCAGATACGCAGTATTTT
.,.,TRBV11-1,TRBJ1-2,CASSAWTNNYGYTF,TGTGCCAGCAGCGCCTGGACCAATAACTATGGCTACACCTTC
.,few,TRBV19,TRBJ1-1,CASSSGVMYTEAFF,TGTGCCAGTAGTAGCGGAGTTATGTACACTGAAGCTTTCTTT
.,.,TRBV28,TRBJ1-1,CASSRTVNTEAFF,TGTGCCAGCAGTCGGACGGTGAACACTGAAGCTTTCTTT
TRBD2,.,TRBV6-6,TRBJ2-3,CASELTSGGAGDTQYF,TGTGCCAGCGAACTTACTAGCGGGGGGGCTGGAGATACGCAGTATTTT
TRBD1,.,TRBV19,TRBJ1-5,CASSSGGGGQPQHF,TGTGCCAGTAGTTCCGGAGGGGGCGGGCAGCCCCAGCATTTT
.,once,TRBV2,TRBJ2-1,CASSDRFTYNEQFF,TGTGCCAGCAGTGATCGATTCACCTACAATGAGCAGTTCTTC
TRBD2,.,TRBV5-4,TRBJ2-3,CASSSRGGTSGGDSTDTQYF,TGTGCCAGCAGCTCCCGCGGGGGGACTAGCGGGGGGGATAGCACAGATACGCAGTATTTT
TRBD2,.,TRBV6-5,TRBJ2-3,CASRVAGGPTDTQYF,TGTGCCAGCAGGGTAGCGGGGGGGCCTACAGATACGCAGTATTTT
TRBD2,few,TRBV19,TRBJ2-3,CASTITGGKNTDTQYF,TGTGCGAGTACCATAACGGGGGGAAAAAACACAGATACGCAGTATTTT
.,.,TRBV11-2,TRBJ2-1,CASSLGGEQFF,TGTGCCAGCAGCTTAGGAGGCGAGCAGTTCTTC
TRBD1,.,TRBV5-1,TRBJ1-5,CASSLTYRGPNSNQPQHF,TGCGCCAGCAGCCTCACTTACAGGGGGCCCAATAGCAATCAGCCCCAGCATTTT
.,.,TRBV10-3,TRBJ1-1,CAISLGTEAFF,TGTGCCATCAGTCTGGGGACTGAAGCTTTCTTT
TRBD1,.,TRBV10-2,TRBJ2-7,CASSDGDRADF,TGCGCCAGCAGTGACGGGGACAGGGCGGACTTC
.,.,TRBV27,TRBJ2-1,CASSSRYQGYNEQFF,TGTGCCAGCAGTTCCCGCTACCAGGGGTACAATGAGCAGTTCTTC
TRBD1,.,TRBV3-1/TRBV3-2,TRBJ1-1,CASRGTGIVAFF,TGTGCCAGCAGGGGGACAGGGATTGTAGCTTTCTTT